The 28 T cell receptor beta chains given below trace back to one sample, sequenced in a study of OX40 agonist ivuxolimab in advanced cancers. TCRdb's table, derived via immunoSEQ multiplex PCR, lists solely in-frame clones and lacks some. The profile shows roughly 25,000 clones, 78% of them singletons. Here the sequenced sample was CD4+ or CD8+ T cells sorted from blood, taken in a trial of the OX40 agonist ivuxolimab. Receptors were obtained from an adult with an advanced solid tumor such as melanoma, head and neck, liver or kidney cancer.

V usage is TRBV30 and J usage is TRBJ1-3; D might be TRBD1 (5 bases). The CDR3 totals 13 residues. V shed 8 bases and J shed 0 bases, with 11 bases lying between them. Looked up from germline, CDR1 is GTSNPN and CDR2 is SVGIG (reference sequence). CDR3 in amino acids: CAQGTVSGNTIYF. CDR3 in DNA: TGTGCCCAGGGCACAGTCTCTGGAAACACCATATATTTT.

V is TRBV28 and J is TRBJ2-7, with D uncertain. Germline V gene lookup returns CDR1 MDHEN and CDR2 SYDVKM. V lost 5 bases to trimming and J lost 0 bases, with 11 bases between them. The CDR3 has 14 amino acids. The CDR3 sequence is CASSSRVTSYEQYF. The DNA of the CDR3 is TGTGCCAGCAGTAGTAGAGTGACCTCCTACGAGCAGTACTTC.

The chain couples TRBV27 to TRBJ1-4; 7 bases map to TRBD1. V was pared by 5 bases and J by 8 bases, with 11 bases of the junction left unmatched. The CDR3 contains 15 residues. Germline V gene sequence: CDR1 MNHEY, CDR2 SMNVEV (reference sequence). The CDR3 loop reads CASSPGGQLREKLFF. In nucleotides, the CDR3 is TGTGCCAGCAGTCCCGGGGGACAGCTGCGGGAAAAACTGTTTTTT.

V gene TRBV7-3 combines with J gene TRBJ1-1; D is ambiguous. This CDR3 comprises 13 residues. Trimming took 3 bases from V and 1 from J, leaving 6 bases between them. Germline V gene data show CDR1 as SGHTA and CDR2 as FQGTGA. For the CDR3, the DNA is TGTGCCAGCAGCTTCGCAGAGAACACTGAAGCTTTCTTT. This translates into CASSFAENTEAFF.

This clone was seen only a few times. The same CDR3 is also encoded by other DNA sequences in this sample. The V gene is TRBV19, the J gene TRBJ2-7; 10 bases are shared with TRBD1. This CDR3 comprises 13 residues. In germline, CDR1 is LNHDA, CDR2 SQIVND (reference sequence). Trimming cost V 7 bases and J 2 bases; bases outside gene matches: 2. CDR3 sequence (DNA): TGTGCCAGTAAGGGGACAGGGGCCTACGAGCAGTACTTC. Translation gives CASKGTGAYEQYF.

V and J are TRBV7-6 and TRBJ2-1; 10 nucleotides line up with TRBD2. Germline V gives CDR1 SGHVS, CDR2 FNYEAQ. The ends lost 5 bases at V and 10 bases at J; junction bases unmatched: 5. The CDR3 sequence is 13 residues long. The DNA of the CDR3 is TGTGCCAGCAGCGTGACAGCGGGGGGGGAGCAGTTCTTC. It specifies CASSVTAGGEQFF.

CDR3 sequence reads: CASSLARTSGSYNEQFF. The CDR3 nucleotides are TGTGCCAGCAGCTTAGCGCGGACTAGCGGCTCCTACAATGAGCAGTTCTTC. V gene TRBV7-2 combines with J gene TRBJ2-1, with 10 bases aligning to TRBD2. Germline V gene lookup returns CDR1 SGHTA and CDR2 FQGNSA. This CDR3 is 17 amino acids long. Trimming took 0 bases from V and 0 from J; bases not matched to a gene: 2.

The rearrangement links TRBV2 to TRBJ2-1, with TRBD2 matching over 12 bases. CDR1 SNHLY and CDR2 FYNNEI come from the germline V gene. Trimming cost V 7 bases and J 7 bases; bases outside gene matches: 5. The CDR3 totals 14 residues. The CDR3 DNA sequence: TGTGCCAGCATTGGACTAGCGGGGAGTAATGAGCAGTTCTTC. Translation gives CASIGLAGSNEQFF.

The chain uses TRBV27 and TRBJ2-7; 7 bases are a match to TRBD1. The trim removed 0 bases at V and 6 bases at J, leaving 5 bases unmatched. This CDR3 comprises 14 residues. The germline CDR1 and CDR2 sequences are MNHEY and SMNVEV (reference sequence). This chain's CDR3 is CASSLSRDSREQYF. CDR3 in DNA: TGTGCCAGCAGTTTATCCCGGGACAGCCGCGAGCAGTACTTC.

The chain recombines TRBV18 with TRBJ1-1; 9 bases are shared with TRBD1. Germline CDR1 reads KGHSH; CDR2 reads LQKENI. This CDR3 spans 15 amino acids. V lost 5 bases and J lost 5; bases outside the gene matches: 9. The CDR3 nucleotides are TGTGCCAGCTCAGACCTTGGACAGGGGAAGACTGAAGCTTTCTTT. This translates into CASSDLGQGKTEAFF. Full variable domain (outside the CDR3, taken from reference TRBV18 and TRBJ1-1): NAGVMQNPRHLVRRRGQEARLRCSPMKGHSHVYWYRQLPEEGLKFMVYLQKENIIDESGMPKERFSAEFPKEGPSILRIQQVVRGDSAAYFCASSDLGQGKTEAFFGQGTRLTVV.

The chain joins TRBV28 to TRBJ1-2; 8 nucleotides line up with TRBD1. CDR1 is MDHEN and CDR2 is SYDVKM in the germline V gene. This CDR3 comprises 13 residues. The junction had 4 bases not matched to a gene; V was cut back by 6 bases and J by 4 bases. The CDR3, as DNA: TGTGCCAGCAGCCGGACAGGGCCCTATGGCTACACCTTC. Translated: CASSRTGPYGYTF.

The V gene is TRBV5-4, the J gene TRBJ1-3; TRBD1 agrees at 7 bases. With 2 bases clipped from V and 0 bases from J, the junction kept 5 bases outside the gene matches. The CDR3 runs 16 residues. CDR1 and CDR2 (germline): SGHNT, YYREEE (reference sequence). CDR3 protein: CASSLPTGASGNTIYF. In nucleotides, the CDR3 is TGTGCCAGCAGCTTACCTACAGGGGCCTCTGGAAACACCATATATTTT.

In its sample, this clone was seen a few times. The CDR3 spells CASSFARLAGGNTGELFF. The CDR3 region has the DNA TGCGCCAGCAGCTTTGCAAGGCTAGCGGGGGGGAACACCGGGGAGCTGTTTTTT. V usage is TRBV5-1 and J usage is TRBJ2-2; 11 bases match TRBD2. Trimming cost V 2 bases and J 1 base; bases outside gene matches: 7. CDR1 SGHRS and CDR2 YFSETQ come from the germline V gene. The CDR3 spans 18 residues.

The chain is built from TRBV5-5 and TRBJ2-7, with 11 bases matching TRBD1. V shed 4 bases and J 3 bases; nucleotides not matched to a gene: 9. Germline CDR1 and CDR2: SGHKS and YYEKEE (reference sequence). The CDR3 has 16 amino acids. CDR3 in amino acids: CASSPGSGQGGYEQYF. The CDR3 bases are TGTGCCAGCAGCCCCGGTTCGGGACAGGGGGGCTACGAGCAGTACTTC. The whole variable domain, filled in from reference TRBV5-5 and TRBJ2-7, reads DAGVTQSPTHLIKTRGQQVTLRCSPISGHKSVSWYQQVLGQGPQFIFQYYEKEERGRGNFPDRFSARQFPNYSSELNVNALLLGDSALYLCASSPGSGQGGYEQYFGPGTRLTVT.

The chain carries TRBV19 and TRBJ2-4; D gene uncertain. Looked up from germline, CDR1 is LNHDA and CDR2 is SQIVND (reference sequence). CDR3 length equals 12 residues. V shed 5 bases and J shed 7 bases, with 9 bases lying between them. As DNA, the CDR3 is TGTGCCAGTAGTCGGCAGTTCAACATTCAGTACTTC. This encodes CASSRQFNIQYF.

The rearrangement joins TRBV7-2 to TRBJ2-7, with unresolved D. The J call may be wrong; the DNA end is better matched by TRBJ2-1. CDR3 length: 15 residues. The V gene's germline CDR1 is SGHTA and CDR2 FQGNSA. The CDR3 DNA is TGTGCCAGCAGCTTAGGCTCGACCCATTACAATGAGCAGTTCTTC. Translated: CASSLGSTHYNEQFF.

This clone appeared once. The chain couples TRBV9 to TRBJ1-6; D gene ambiguous. The germline V gene encodes CDR1 SGDLS and CDR2 YYNGEE. Between the trimmed V and J ends, which lost 0 bases and 7 bases, there was a span of 2 bases. The CDR3 loop spans 12 amino acids. The chain's CDR3 is CASSVANSPLHF. The DNA of the CDR3 is TGTGCCAGCAGCGTAGCAAATTCACCCCTCCACTTT.

This clone was recorded only once. The gene calls are TRBV18 and TRBJ1-1, with no clear D. The V end was cut by 3 bases, the J end by 0 bases, with 11 bases between. Germline V gene sequence: CDR1 KGHSH, CDR2 LQKENI. CDR3 length: 15 residues. The CDR3, as DNA: TGTGCCAGCTCACCCCCACAGCGGATGAACACTGAAGCTTTCTTT. Translation: CASSPPQRMNTEAFF.

The chain uses TRBV27 and TRBJ1-1; the match to TRBD1 covers 7 bases. This CDR3 spans 13 amino acids. Germline loops: CDR1 MNHEY, CDR2 SMNVEV (reference sequence). The V gene end was trimmed by 7 bases and the J gene end by 5 bases; junction bases not matched to a gene: 7. The CDR3 DNA is TGTGCCAGCACTCGACAGGGTGGTACTGAAGCTTTCTTT. Translated: CASTRQGGTEAFF.

The chain employs TRBV21-1 and TRBJ1-5; TRBD1 is the table's D call and was not checked against the DNA. TRBV21-1 is listed as a pseudogene. The CDR3 runs 15 residues. The CDR3 spells CASSSSTGVRQPQHF. CDR3 in DNA: TGTGCCAGCAGCAGCAGCACAGGGGTAAGACAGCCCCAGCATTTT.

There are a few counts of this clone. The chain combines TRBV5-4 with TRBJ1-2; TRBD1 is a possible D gene (5 bases). Per the germline V gene, CDR1 is SGHNT and CDR2 is YYREEE (reference sequence). The CDR3 is 15 amino acids. V lost 1 base and J lost 2, with 12 bases in between. This CDR3 is CASSLSLYRNYGYTF. The CDR3 region has the DNA TGTGCCAGCAGCTTGAGTTTATACAGGAACTATGGCTACACCTTC.

This chain joins TRBV19 and TRBJ1-5, with 7 bases lining up with TRBD1. The junction had 6 bases not matched to a gene; V was cut back by 8 bases and J by 5 bases. Germline V gene lookup returns CDR1 LNHDA and CDR2 SQIVND (reference sequence). The CDR3 sequence is 13 residues long. In DNA form, the CDR3 reads TGTGCCAGTCAAGACAGGGCTTATCAGCCCCAGCATTTT. The encoded protein is CASQDRAYQPQHF.

The rearrangement uses TRBV28 and TRBJ1-3; weak D call: TRBD1 (6 bases). Germline CDR1 and CDR2: MDHEN and SYDVKM. Trimming stripped 2 bases from V and 1 base from J, with 12 bases between. This CDR3 comprises 16 residues. CDR3 in DNA: TGTGCCAGCAGTTTAATCGGGACAACGTCTGGAAACACCATATATTTT. This encodes CASSLIGTTSGNTIYF.

In this sample, this clone turned up once. This chain connects TRBV7-9 to TRBJ2-5; a weak D match, TRBD2 (6 bases). The length of the CDR3 is 14 residues. CDR1 SEHNR and CDR2 FQNEAQ come from the germline V gene (reference sequence). Trimming took off 5 bases at V and 5 bases at J, with 15 bases between the two ends. In nucleotides, the CDR3 is TGTGCCAGCAGCGGAACCGGGGGTTACGAGACCCAGTACTTC. Translation: CASSGTGGYETQYF.

In its sample, this clone was seen once. V gene TRBV23-1 combines with J gene TRBJ1-1; 7 nucleotides line up with TRBD1. TRBV23-1 is marked as an open reading frame, function uncertain. This CDR3 contains 16 residues. V was clipped by 4 bases and J by 0 bases; unmatched bases: 8. In DNA, the CDR3 is TGCGCCAGCAGTCGGGGACAGAATCTTCTGAACACTGAAGCTTTCTTT. It codes for CASSRGQNLLNTEAFF.

The chain combines TRBV6-5 with TRBJ1-6; D is possibly TRBD1 (6 bases). The germline V and J ends were trimmed by 0 bases and 2 bases, with 8 bases remaining between them. CDR3 length: 16 amino acids. The V gene's germline CDR1 is MNHEY and CDR2 SVGAGI. The DNA for the CDR3 is TGTGCCAGCAGTTACTCAAGGGGGACCTATAATTCACCCCTCCACTTT. It translates to CASSYSRGTYNSPLHF.

V gene TRBV2 combines with J gene TRBJ2-2; a possible D gene is TRBD1 (6 bases). Trimming stripped 3 bases from V and 4 bases from J, with 12 bases between. The CDR3 spans 15 residues. The germline gives CDR1 SNHLY, CDR2 FYNNEI. The CDR3, as DNA: TGTGCCAGCAGTGAGGGGGCGCGAGGCACCGGGGAGCTGTTTTTT. Its protein is CASSEGARGTGELFF. The variable domain in full, completed from reference TRBV2 and TRBJ2-2, reads EPEVTQTPSHQVTQMGQEVILRCVPISNHLYFYWYRQILGQKVEFLVSFYNNEISEKSEIFDDQFSVERPDGSNFTLKIRSTKLEDSAMYFCASSEGARGTGELFFGEGSRLTVL.

V and J are TRBV10-3 and TRBJ2-5, with a weak D call TRBD2 (5 bases). V was cut by 3 bases and J by 5 bases, with 16 bases left in between. Germline V lookup: CDR1 ENHRY, CDR2 SYGVKD. This CDR3 comprises 15 residues. The CDR3: CAISDSYLGGETQYF. DNA for the CDR3: TGTGCCATCAGTGATTCATATTTGGGCGGGGAGACCCAGTACTTC.